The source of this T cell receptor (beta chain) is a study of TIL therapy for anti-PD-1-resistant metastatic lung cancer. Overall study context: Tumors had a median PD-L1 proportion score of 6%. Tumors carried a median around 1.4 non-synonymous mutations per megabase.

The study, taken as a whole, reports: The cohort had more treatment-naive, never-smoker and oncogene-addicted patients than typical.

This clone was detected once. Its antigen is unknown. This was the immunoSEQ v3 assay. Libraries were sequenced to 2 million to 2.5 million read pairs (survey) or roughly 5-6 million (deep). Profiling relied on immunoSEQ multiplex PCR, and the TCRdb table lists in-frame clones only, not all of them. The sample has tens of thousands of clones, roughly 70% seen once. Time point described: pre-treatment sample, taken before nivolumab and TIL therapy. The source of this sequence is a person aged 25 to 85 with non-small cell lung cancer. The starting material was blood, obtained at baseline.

This CDR3 reads CASSPAKRNNEQFF. In DNA form, the CDR3 reads TGTGCCAGCAGCCCCGCGAAGCGGAACAATGAGCAGTTCTTC. The chain carries TRBV7-8 and TRBJ2-1, with D possibly matching TRBD2 (5 bases). The CDR3 extends over 14 amino acids. The V gene's germline CDR1 is SGHVS and CDR2 FQNEAQ. V was shortened by 5 bases and J by 5 bases, with 13 bases between the two germline ends.